One T cell receptor beta chain is described in this entry. The sample comes from a study of blood T cell repertoires in COVID-19. In the study overall: Nucleic acid was either cDNA or gDNA, and it came from T cells, B-cell-depleted T cells, or PBMCs.

Germline V gene lookup returns CDR1 SGHTA and CDR2 FQGNSA. V was pared by 5 bases and J by 7 bases, with 23 bases between. This CDR3 is built from 17 residues. Repertoires were generated with immunoSEQ multiplex PCR, while TCRdb's copy carries only in-frame clones and drops some. The sample yields 200,000 to 250,000 clones, 70% to 85% seen once. The rearrangement uses TRBV7-2 and TRBJ2-2; the D gene is possibly TRBD2 (7 bases). Sample: PBMCs or T cells enriched from blood (not recorded which). This TCR was recovered from a man aged 35-49 years who had recovered from COVID-19. CDR3 coding DNA: TGTGCCAGCAGCCGGGTTATGGCGGGGGCCTGGGGCGGGGAGCTGTTTTTT. Its translation: CASSRVMAGAWGGELFF. Complete variable domain (other parts from reference TRBV7-2 and TRBJ2-2): GAGVSQSPSNKVTEKGKDVELRCDPISGHTALYWYRQSLGQGLEFLIYFQGNSAPDKSGLPSDRFSAERTGGSVSTLTIQRTQQEDSAVYLCASSRVMAGAWGGELFFGEGSRLTVL.